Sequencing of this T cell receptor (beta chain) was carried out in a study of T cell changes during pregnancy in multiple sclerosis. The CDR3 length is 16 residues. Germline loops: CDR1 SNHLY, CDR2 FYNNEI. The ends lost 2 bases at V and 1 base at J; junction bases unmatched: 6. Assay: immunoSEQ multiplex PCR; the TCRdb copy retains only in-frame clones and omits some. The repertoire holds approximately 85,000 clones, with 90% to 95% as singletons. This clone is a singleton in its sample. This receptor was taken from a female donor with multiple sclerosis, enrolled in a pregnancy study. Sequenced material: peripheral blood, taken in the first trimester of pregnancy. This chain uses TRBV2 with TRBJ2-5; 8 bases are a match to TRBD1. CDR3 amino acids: CASSEWGGQGQETQYF. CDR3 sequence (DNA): TGTGCCAGCAGTGAATGGGGTGGACAGGGCCAAGAGACCCAGTACTTC.